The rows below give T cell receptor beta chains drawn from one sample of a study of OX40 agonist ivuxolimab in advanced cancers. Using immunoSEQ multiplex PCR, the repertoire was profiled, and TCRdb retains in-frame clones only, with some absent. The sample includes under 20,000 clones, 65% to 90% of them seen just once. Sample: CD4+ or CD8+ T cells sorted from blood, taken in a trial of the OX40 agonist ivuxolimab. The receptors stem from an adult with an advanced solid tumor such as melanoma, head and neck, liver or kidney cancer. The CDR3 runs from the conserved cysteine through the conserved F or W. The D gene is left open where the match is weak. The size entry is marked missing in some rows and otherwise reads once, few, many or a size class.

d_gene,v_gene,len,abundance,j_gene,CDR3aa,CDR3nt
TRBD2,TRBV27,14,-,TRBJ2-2,CARRGREGPGELFF,TGTGCCAGAAGGGGGCGGGAGGGCCCCGGGGAGCTGTTTTTT
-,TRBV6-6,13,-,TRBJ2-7,CASSRGPDYEQYF,TGTGCCAGCAGTCGGGGACCGGACTACGAGCAGTACTTC
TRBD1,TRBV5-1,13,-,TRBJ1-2,CASSLQGEDGYTF,TGCGCCAGCAGCCTTCAGGGGGAAGATGGCTACACCTTC
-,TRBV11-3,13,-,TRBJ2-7,CASSLAGAYEQYF,TGTGCCAGCAGCTTAGCGGGAGCCTACGAGCAGTACTTC
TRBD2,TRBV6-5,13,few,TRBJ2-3,CASSPGGTDTQYF,TGTGCCAGCAGTCCCGGGGGGACAGATACGCAGTATTTT
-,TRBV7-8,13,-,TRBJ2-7,CASSPYSSYEQYF,TGTGCCAGCAGCCCTTACTCTAGCTACGAGCAGTACTTC
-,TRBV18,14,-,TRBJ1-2,CASSPLRGGEGYTF,TGTGCCAGCTCACCACTCCGGGGGGGCGAGGGCTACACCTTC
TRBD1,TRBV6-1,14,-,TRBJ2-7,CASRRTGVAFGQYF,TGTGCCAGCAGGAGGACAGGGGTCGCCTTCGGTCAGTACTTC
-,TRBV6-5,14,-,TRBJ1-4,CASTSDSLGEKLFF,TGTGCCAGCACCTCGGACAGCCTCGGTGAAAAACTGTTTTTT
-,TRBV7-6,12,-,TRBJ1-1,CASSSRNTEAFF,TGTGCCAGCAGCTCGAGAAACACTGAAGCTTTCTTT
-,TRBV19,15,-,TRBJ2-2,CASSIGLSNTGELFF,TGTGCCAGTAGTATAGGACTGTCGAACACCGGGGAGCTGTTTTTT
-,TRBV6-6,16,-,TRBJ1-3,CASTLLRRESGNTIYF,TGTGCCAGCACCCTACTTCGGAGGGAGTCTGGAAACACCATATATTTT
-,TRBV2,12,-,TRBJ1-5,CASRQGTQPQHF,TGTGCCAGCAGACAGGGAACTCAGCCCCAGCATTTT
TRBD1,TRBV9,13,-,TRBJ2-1,CASSGQGAQEQFF,TGTGCCAGCAGCGGTCAGGGGGCACAGGAGCAGTTCTTC
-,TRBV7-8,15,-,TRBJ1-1,CASSLGVWGGTEAFF,TGTGCCAGCAGCTTAGGAGTATGGGGAGGAACTGAAGCTTTCTTT
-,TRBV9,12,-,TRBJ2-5,CASSVWGETQYF,TGTGCCAGCAGCGTATGGGGAGAGACCCAGTACTTC